This T cell receptor (beta chain) was found in a study of beta chain features in type 1 diabetes. Overall study: Sorted cells examined across all samples numbered approximately 100 million.

Expressed TCRB transcripts were sequenced because the entire RNA isolate underwent reverse transcription. TCRdb's copy holds only in-frame clones and misses some; the assay was immunoSEQ multiplex PCR. The top ten clones hold 0.053% of a sample with fewer than 250,000 clones, 55% to 70% of them seen once. The V end lost 1 base, the J end lost 5 bases, and 10 bases lay between the germline ends. The germline V gene has CDR1 SGHKS and CDR2 YYEKEE (reference sequence). The CDR3 is made up of 13 amino acids. This rearrangement joins TRBV5-5 to TRBJ2-7; D gene unclear. The sample taken for sequencing was naive CD4+ T cells from blood. The source is a man aged 25 to 40 in good health. DNA of the CDR3: TGTGCCAGCAGCTTGTGGGGAAGCGACGAGCAGTACTTC. Its protein product is CASSLWGSDEQYF. The full variable domain, completed using reference TRBV5-5 and TRBJ2-7, is DAGVTQSPTHLIKTRGQQVTLRCSPISGHKSVSWYQQVLGQGPQFIFQYYEKEERGRGNFPDRFSARQFPNYSSELNVNALLLGDSALYLCASSLWGSDEQYFGPGTRLTVT.